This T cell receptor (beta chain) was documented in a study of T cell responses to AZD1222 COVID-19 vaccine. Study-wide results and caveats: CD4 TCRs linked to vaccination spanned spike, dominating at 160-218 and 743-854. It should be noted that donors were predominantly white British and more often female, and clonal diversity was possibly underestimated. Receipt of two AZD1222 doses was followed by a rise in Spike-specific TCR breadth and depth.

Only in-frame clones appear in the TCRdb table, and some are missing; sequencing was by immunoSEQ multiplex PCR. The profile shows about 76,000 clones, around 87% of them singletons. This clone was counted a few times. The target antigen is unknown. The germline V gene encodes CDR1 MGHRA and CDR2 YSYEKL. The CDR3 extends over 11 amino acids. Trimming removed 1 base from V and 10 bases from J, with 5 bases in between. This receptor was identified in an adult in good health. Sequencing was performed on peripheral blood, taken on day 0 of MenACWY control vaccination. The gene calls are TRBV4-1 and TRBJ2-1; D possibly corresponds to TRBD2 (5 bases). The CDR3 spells CASSQGGEQFF. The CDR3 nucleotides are TGCGCCAGCAGCCAAGGAGGGGAGCAGTTCTTC.